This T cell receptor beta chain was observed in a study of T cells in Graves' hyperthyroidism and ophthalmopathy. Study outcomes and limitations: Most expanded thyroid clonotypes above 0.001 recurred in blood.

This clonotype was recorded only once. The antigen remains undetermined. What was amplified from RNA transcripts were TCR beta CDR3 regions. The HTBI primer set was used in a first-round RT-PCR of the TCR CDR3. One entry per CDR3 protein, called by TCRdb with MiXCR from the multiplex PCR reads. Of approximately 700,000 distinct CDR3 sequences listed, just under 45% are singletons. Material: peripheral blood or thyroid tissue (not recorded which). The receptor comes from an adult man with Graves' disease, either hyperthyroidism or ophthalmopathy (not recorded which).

The CDR3 bases are TGTGCCACCAGTGATCCGACAGGGGCCTACGAGCAGTACTTC. It translates to CATSDPTGAYEQYF. The V and J genes are TRBV24-1 and TRBJ2-7; 8 bases map to TRBD1. The CDR3 length is 14 residues. V gave up 3 bases and J gave up 2 bases; unmatched junction bases: 2. CDR1 is KGHDR, CDR2 SFDVKD, per germline.